This T cell receptor (beta chain) was sequenced in a study of shared clonotypes between healthy human individuals (dated by TCRdb to about 2020). Some background on the complete study: The cohort included three men and a couple of women between 18 and 49 years of age. For each donor, CD4 naive and CD4 memory were each run on three plates, CD8 naive on two plates, and CD8 memory on one plate. To estimate repertoire size and how much clonotypes are shared between individuals, the study performed deep sequencing of blood TCR repertoires from a handful of healthy adults. To increase sequencing depth and limit assay-specific biases, different laboratories used diverse techniques to prepare libraries and sequence TCR repertoires. Each donor's leukapheresis produced roughly between roughly 0.85 and 10 billion PBMCs.

TCR CDR3 regions were amplified from genomic DNA by multiplex PCR using the deep immunoSEQ assay. Genomic DNA extracted from each cell subset was distributed evenly over all wells of several immunoSEQ 96-well plates, and each plate served as one replicate. For sorted subsets, each replicate PCR was loaded with about 200 ng genomic DNA, equivalent to roughly 30,000 T cell genomes. The purified libraries were quantified using a Qubit 3.0 fluorometer, sized with a Bioanalyzer 2100, and then quantified again using the KAPA Library Quantification kit. Every immunoSEQ 96-well plate was sequenced on a dedicated single-read 150-cycle Illumina NextSeq 550 flow cell. In the authors' own workflow: Because the immunoSEQ output held only junctional sequences and lacked quality scores, the filtering could not match the filtering applied to full-length reads. To assign V/J genes and CDR3, sequences were annotated against IMGT germline references using PyIR, a Python wrapper for IgBLAST v1.9. Reads were filtered out if the reads had weak V/J assignments (E-value above 1e-6), no CDR3, stop codons, out-of-frame junctions, or ambiguous translated residues. V3J clonotypes were defined by identical inferred V gene, J gene, and CDR3 amino acid sequence. Percentage overlap between repertoires was computed as shared unique clonotypes divided by the size of the smaller repertoire. Richness of each repertoire was evaluated using RTK rarefaction, the Chao1 estimator, and Recon v2.1 estimates of unobserved clonotypes. OLGA was used to compute generation probabilities for all TCRbeta clonotypes that the gDNA method yielded from several donors. As stored in TCRdb, this immuneACCESS dataset retains in-frame rearrangements with V and J assigned. A fraction of the clones does not appear; measured against another copy, unresolved V genes explain less than half of the discrepancy, and the remainder lacks a known reason. The V and J calls and clone size come from that table; D and trimming were worked out from the DNA. The sample contains about 340,000 clones, around 67% of them found a single time. Together, the top ten hold roughly a tenth of the sample.

According to the germline V gene, CDR1 reads MNHNS and CDR2 reads SASEGT. The CDR3 runs 13 amino acids, cysteine and phenylalanine included. The sequence is cut down to CDR3 DNA, 39 bases in frame from base 1. The donors were healthy, HIV-negative adults who had no recently reported acute infections or vaccinations. All donors were Caucasian adults living in Nashville, Tennessee, USA. CD4+ T cells were enriched through magnetic negative selection, after which naive cells were positively selected on CD45RA and the remaining negative fraction served as the memory subset. Blood was obtained by leukapheresis, after which PBMCs were separated by Ficoll-Histopaque density gradient centrifugation and cryopreserved in liquid nitrogen vapor phase. Analytical flow cytometry was used to check the purity and quantity of every magnetically sorted T cell population. Each sorted fraction had its genomic DNA isolated and then quantified by UV absorbance on a Nanodrop 2000c.

On the study overall, not on this receptor specifically: Naive subsets generally had larger estimated clonotype richness than memory subsets did. Rarefaction of sorted-subset datasets indicated incomplete sequencing despite the large sequencing depth. Based on pairwise subsampling, the degree of clonotype sharing among donors was expected to be affected by sequencing depth. Sampling was restricted to blood, and TCR repertoires in tissues likely differ from the TCR repertoires found in blood. The genetic and exposure-history diversity represented was limited by the small number of donors. Across a handful of donors, approximately 5% of naive CD4, around 3.3% of naive CD8, around 2.5% of memory CD4, and under 0.45% of memory CD8 clonotypes were shared. Compared with non-shared clonotypes, clonotypes shared by all four sorted-subset donors had higher generation probabilities.

To note about this clone: The target of this receptor is not known. At one end, the junction sequence differs from germline, possibly due to a read error.

The sequence is built from TRBV6-1 and TRBJ2-7; the D segment could be TRBD1, given 5 matching bases. Specimen: memory CD4+ T cells sorted from blood. The sample's cell subset or site label, decoded: CD45RA-negative fraction. The clonotype was recovered from a man aged 25 to 40 in good health. The DNA reads as follows: TGTGCCAGCAGTGAAGCCGACAGATCTCTTGGGAACTTC. It translates as CASSEADRSLGNF.